The T cell receptor beta chain described here comes from a study of cytomegalovirus exposure and HLA in healthy donors. Study outcomes and limitations: Earlier analysis found most TCR beta V segments productive about 87% or about 30% of the time. The authors confirmed in vitro that three CMV-associated chains were specific for CMV antigens.

A note on this clone: Its matching antigen is unknown.

A multiplex PCR was run with 60 Vbeta primers and 13 Jbeta primers. The data were produced by immunoSEQ multiplex PCR, yet TCRdb's version contains in-frame clones alone and is incomplete. This table has roughly 190,000 clones, around 77% appearing once. The V gene end was trimmed by 5 bases and the J gene end by 7 bases; junction bases not matched to a gene: 10. The CDR3 consists of 15 residues. Germline loops: CDR1 MNHEY, CDR2 SMNVEV (reference sequence). This rearrangement joins TRBV27 to TRBJ1-4, with TRBD1 matching 7 bases. Sequenced input: PBMCs. The TCR sequence derives from a woman aged 25 to 39 in good health and CMV-seropositive. For the CDR3, the DNA is TGTGCCAGCAGTGCCTCGACAGGGTTTGGTGAAAAACTGTTTTTT. The encoded protein is CASSASTGFGEKLFF.